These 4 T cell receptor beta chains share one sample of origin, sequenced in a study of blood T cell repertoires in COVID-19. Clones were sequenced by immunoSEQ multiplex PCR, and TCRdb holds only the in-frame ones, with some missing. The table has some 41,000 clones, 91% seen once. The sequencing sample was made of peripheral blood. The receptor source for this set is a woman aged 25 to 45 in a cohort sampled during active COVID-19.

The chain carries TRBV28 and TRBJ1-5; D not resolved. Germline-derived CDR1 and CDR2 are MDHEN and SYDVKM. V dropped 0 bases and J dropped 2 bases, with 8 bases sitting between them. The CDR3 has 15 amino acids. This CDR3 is CASSLWKAGNQPQHF. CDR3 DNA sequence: TGTGCCAGCAGTTTATGGAAAGCGGGCAATCAGCCCCAGCATTTT.

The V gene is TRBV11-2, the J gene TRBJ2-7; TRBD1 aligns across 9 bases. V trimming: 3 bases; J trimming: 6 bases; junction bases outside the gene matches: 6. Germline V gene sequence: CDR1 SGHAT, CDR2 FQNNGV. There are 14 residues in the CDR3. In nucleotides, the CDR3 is TGTGCCAGCAGCTTGGGACAGGGTCCATCCGAGCAGTACTTC. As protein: CASSLGQGPSEQYF.

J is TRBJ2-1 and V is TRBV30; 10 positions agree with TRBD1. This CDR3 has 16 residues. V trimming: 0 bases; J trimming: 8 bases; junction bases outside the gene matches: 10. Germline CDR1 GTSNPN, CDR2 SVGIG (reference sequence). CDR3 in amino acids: CAWSVTGTGDRDEQFF. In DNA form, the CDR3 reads TGTGCCTGGAGTGTAACAGGGACAGGGGACAGGGATGAGCAGTTCTTC.

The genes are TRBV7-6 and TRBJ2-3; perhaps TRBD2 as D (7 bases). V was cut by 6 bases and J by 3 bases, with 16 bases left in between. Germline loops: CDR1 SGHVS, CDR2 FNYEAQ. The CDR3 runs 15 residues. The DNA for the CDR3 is TGTGCCAGCAGAAAGGGACGGGGGGCAACAGATACGCAGTATTTT. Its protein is CASRKGRGATDTQYF.